The clone carrying this T cell receptor beta chain was seen repeatedly, ten times or more. The CDR3 runs 14 residues. Between the trimmed V and J ends, which lost 0 bases and 4 bases, there was a span of 11 bases. CDR1 and CDR2 (germline): DFQATT, SNEGSKA (reference sequence). The time point denotes: patch test 2, 6 weeks after DPC sensitization. Sample treatment: therapeutic diphenylcyclopropenone sensitization with weekly scalp DPC. The data derive from a study of human T cells and chemical hapten exposure. TCRdb analysed the RACE reads with MiXCR anew, one entry per CDR3 protein. The sample records 75,000 to 90,000 distinct CDR3 sequences, about 10% being singletons.

The chain has TRBV20-1 and TRBJ2-3, with D possibly TRBD2 on 6 matching bases. Here the sequenced sample was whole blood, taken in connection with sensitization to the hapten diphenylcyclopropenone (DPC). This clonotype was sampled from a woman aged 45 to 65 with alopecia areata. Some clones in this sample may be carry-over from other donors' samples. CDR3 protein: CSARDSLAADTQYF. The CDR3 DNA is TGCAGTGCTAGAGATTCACTAGCCGCAGATACGCAGTATTTT.